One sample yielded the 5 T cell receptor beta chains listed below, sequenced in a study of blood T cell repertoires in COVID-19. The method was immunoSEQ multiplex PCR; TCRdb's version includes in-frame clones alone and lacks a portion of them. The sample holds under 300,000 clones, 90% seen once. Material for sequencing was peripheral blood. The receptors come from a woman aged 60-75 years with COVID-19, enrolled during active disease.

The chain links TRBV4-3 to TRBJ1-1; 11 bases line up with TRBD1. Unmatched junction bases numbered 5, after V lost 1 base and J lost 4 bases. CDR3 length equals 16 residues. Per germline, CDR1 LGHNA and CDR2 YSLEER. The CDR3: CASSQGSGTGGTEAFF. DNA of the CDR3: TGCGCCAGCAGCCAAGGGTCCGGGACAGGGGGCACTGAAGCTTTCTTT.

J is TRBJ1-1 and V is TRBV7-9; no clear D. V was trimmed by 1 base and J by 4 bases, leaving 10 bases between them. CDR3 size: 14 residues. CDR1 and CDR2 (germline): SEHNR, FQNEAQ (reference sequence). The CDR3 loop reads CASSLDGRGTEAFF. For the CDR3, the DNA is TGTGCCAGCAGCTTAGATGGCCGGGGCACTGAAGCTTTCTTT.

This CDR3 reads CASSLSSGHEKLFF. CDR3 DNA sequence: TGCGCCAGCAGCTTGTCGTCAGGGCATGAAAAACTGTTTTTT. This chain joins TRBV5-1 and TRBJ1-4; weak D call: TRBD1 (5 bases). The V end was cut by 1 base, the J end by 6 bases, with 10 bases between. CDR1 and CDR2 from the germline V gene are SGHRS and YFSETQ. This CDR3 region has 14 residues.

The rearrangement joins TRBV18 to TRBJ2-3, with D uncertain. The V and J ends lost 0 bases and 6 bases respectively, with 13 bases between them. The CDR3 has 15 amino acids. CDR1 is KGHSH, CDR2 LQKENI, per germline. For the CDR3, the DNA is TGTGCCAGCTCACCACCTTCTCATCAGGCCGATACGCAGTATTTT. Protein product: CASSPPSHQADTQYF.

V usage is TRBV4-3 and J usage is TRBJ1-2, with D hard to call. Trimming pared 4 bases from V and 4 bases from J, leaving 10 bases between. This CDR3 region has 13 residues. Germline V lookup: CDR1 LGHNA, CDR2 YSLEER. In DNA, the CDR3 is TGCGCCAGCAGCCTTTTCACTGGCTATGGCTACACCTTC. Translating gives CASSLFTGYGYTF.